These 31 T cell receptor beta chains were all obtained from the same sample, sequenced in a study of radiation and T cells in renal cell carcinoma. Libraries were prepared by immunoSEQ multiplex PCR; TCRdb keeps only in-frame clonotypes and omits some of them. The table shows just under 150,000 clones, with 86% occurring only once. Time point given: blood 4 weeks post-SBRT, at nephrectomy. Regarding treatment: 15 Gy SBRT to primary tumor, nephrectomy 4 weeks later. Specimen: blood, collected from a patient whose treatment included radiotherapy and nephrectomy. These receptors were obtained from a woman in her forties or fifties with renal cell carcinoma.

The chain couples TRBV4-3 to TRBJ2-1; D might be TRBD2 (6 bases). The CDR3 spans 13 residues. Germline CDR1 LGHNA, CDR2 YSLEER. Trimming stripped 5 bases from V and 2 bases from J, with 7 bases between. CDR3 residues: CASSWEAYNEQFF. The CDR3 coding sequence is TGCGCCAGCAGCTGGGAGGCCTACAATGAGCAGTTCTTC.

The J gene is TRBJ2-2, the V gene TRBV19; maybe TRBD1 (6 bases). V was shortened by 7 bases and J by 5 bases, with 11 bases between the two germline ends. Germline-derived CDR1 and CDR2 are LNHDA and SQIVND (reference sequence). The CDR3 has 13 residues. CDR3 loop: CASTNRVTGELFF. The CDR3 DNA is TGTGCCAGTACCAACAGGGTTACCGGGGAGCTGTTTTTT.

This chain joins TRBV11-1 and TRBJ2-7; unclear D gene. Germline V lookup: CDR1 SGHAT, CDR2 FQDESV (reference sequence). Deletions cut 4 bases from V and 3 bases from J, with 7 bases between. The CDR3 runs 12 residues. CDR3 residues: CASSSYYYEQYF. CDR3 DNA sequence: TGTGCCAGCAGCTCCTATTACTACGAGCAGTACTTC.

This chain links TRBV11-2 with TRBJ1-3; D remains unclear. Per germline, CDR1 SGHAT and CDR2 FQNNGV. V was trimmed by 1 base and J by 0 bases, leaving 16 bases between them. There are 18 residues in the CDR3. CDR3 in DNA: TGTGCCAGCAGCTTAGGTATCGGGCTGACTTACTCTGGAAACACCATATATTTT. This codes for CASSLGIGLTYSGNTIYF.

This clone was observed a few times. V gene TRBV7-9 combines with J gene TRBJ2-1; D might be TRBD2 (5 bases). V lost 5 bases and J 9 bases, leaving 8 bases between the germline ends. In germline, CDR1 is SEHNR, CDR2 FQNEAQ (reference sequence). The CDR3 is 11 residues long. The CDR3 sequence is CASSGSGEQFF. The CDR3 DNA follows: TGTGCCAGCAGCGGAAGCGGTGAGCAGTTCTTC.

Of note for this clone: Other DNA sequences within the sample encode an identical CDR3. The V and J genes are TRBV5-1 and TRBJ1-2, with D perhaps TRBD1 (5 bases). V lost 0 bases to trimming and J lost 4 bases, with 10 bases between them. In germline, CDR1 is SGHRS, CDR2 YFSETQ. CDR3 length equals 14 residues. The chain's CDR3 is CASSLVQDGYGYTF. DNA for the CDR3: TGCGCCAGCAGCTTGGTACAGGACGGCTATGGCTACACCTTC.

The gene calls are TRBV5-1 and TRBJ2-5; 10 bases agree with TRBD2. The J segment lost 4 bases and the V segment lost 4 bases, leaving 13 bases of the junction unmatched. CDR1 and CDR2 (germline): SGHRS, YFSETQ. The CDR3 covers 17 residues. CDR3: CASSLGGLAGVAETQYF. Here the CDR3 DNA reads TGCGCCAGCAGCCTAGGCGGTCTAGCGGGAGTAGCAGAGACCCAGTACTTC.

In DNA, the CDR3 is TGTGCCAGCAGTCTGGACAGGGCGAGTCGGTTTGGCGAGCAGTACTTC. Residues: CASSLDRASRFGEQYF. This chain uses TRBV2 with TRBJ2-7, with 8 bases matching TRBD1. CDR3 length: 16 residues. J gave up 6 bases and V 5 bases, and 15 bases lay outside the gene matches. Germline CDR1 SNHLY, CDR2 FYNNEI.

The gene calls are TRBV5-1 and TRBJ2-3, with D unclear. Germline assignment: CDR1 SGHRS and CDR2 YFSETQ. The CDR3 is 13 amino acids. With 4 bases removed from V and 2 bases from J, the gap between germline ends came to 8 bases. CDR3 sequence: CASSPESTDTQYF. The CDR3 DNA sequence: TGCGCCAGCAGCCCTGAGTCCACAGATACGCAGTATTTT.

This chain connects TRBV25-1 to TRBJ1-2; D unclear. Germline-derived CDR1 and CDR2 are MGHDK and SYGVNS. Trimming removed 4 bases from V and 6 bases from J, with 12 bases in between. CDR3 length: 13 residues. CDR3: CASSVQNGNGYTF. In DNA form, the CDR3 reads TGTGCCAGCAGTGTACAAAATGGGAATGGCTACACCTTC.

This rearrangement joins TRBV10-3 to TRBJ1-3, with TRBD1 matching over 7 bases. Germline V gives CDR1 ENHRY, CDR2 SYGVKD. The CDR3 has 13 amino acids. The junction had 3 bases not matched to a gene; V was cut back by 6 bases and J by 4 bases. The CDR3 DNA sequence: TGTGCCATCAGAGGGGGCGCCGGAAACACCATATATTTT. This translates into CAIRGGAGNTIYF.

V is TRBV7-7 and J is TRBJ2-1; the D is unclear. Germline CDR1 reads SSHAT; CDR2 reads FNYEAQ (reference sequence). Trimming cost V 6 bases and J 2 bases, with 11 bases left between them. The CDR3 consists of 14 residues. CDR3 bases: TGTGCCAGCAGTAAGGGCCAGACCTACAATGAGCAGTTCTTC. This sequence encodes CASSKGQTYNEQFF.

The chain has TRBV19 and TRBJ1-5, with D possibly being TRBD1 (5 bases). The CDR3 sequence is 15 residues long. Per the germline V gene, CDR1 is LNHDA and CDR2 is SQIVND (reference sequence). Trimming left V 3 bases short and J 3 bases short, with 12 bases between. The CDR3 here is CASSMGRGVNQPQHF. DNA of the CDR3: TGTGCCAGTAGTATGGGTCGGGGCGTCAATCAGCCCCAGCATTTT. The full variable domain, rest sourced from reference TRBV19 and TRBJ1-5, is DGGITQSPKYLFRKEGQNVTLSCEQNLNHDAMYWYRQDPGQGLRLIYYSQIVNDFQKGDIAEGYSVSREKKESFPLTVTSAQKNPTAFYLCASSMGRGVNQPQHFGDGTRLSIL.

This clone was observed a few times. The chain has TRBV19 and TRBJ1-2, with D possibly being TRBD1 (5 bases). The CDR3 extends over 15 amino acids. V was trimmed by 8 bases and J by 4 bases, leaving 20 bases between them. Germline V gives CDR1 LNHDA, CDR2 SQIVND (reference sequence). CDR3 nucleotide sequence: TGTGCCAGTGTGGGGGAAGGAACAGGTACCTATGGCTACACCTTC. Residues: CASVGEGTGTYGYTF.

This clone showed up just a few times. The V call is TRBV18, the J call TRBJ1-1, with D hard to call. CDR1 and CDR2 from the germline V gene are KGHSH and LQKENI. Trimming pared 5 bases from V and 1 base from J, leaving 5 bases between. The CDR3 is 12 amino acids. The chain's CDR3 is CASSTTNTEAFF. In DNA form, the CDR3 reads TGTGCCAGCTCAACAACGAACACTGAAGCTTTCTTT.

The chain joins TRBV9 to TRBJ1-2, with 12 bases that match TRBD1. The CDR3 covers 15 residues. Germline CDR1 is SGDLS and CDR2 is YYNGEE. J lost 5 bases, V lost 3 bases, and 5 bases had no gene match. The CDR3 sequence is CASSAGTGGLYGYTF. The CDR3 DNA follows: TGTGCCAGCAGCGCCGGGACAGGGGGCTTGTATGGCTACACCTTC.

This chain links TRBV14 with TRBJ1-4; TRBD1 might be the D (5 bases). This CDR3 is 13 amino acids long. The germline CDR1 and CDR2 sequences are SGHDN and FVKESK. The germline V and J ends were trimmed by 4 bases and 7 bases, with 10 bases remaining between them. As DNA, the CDR3 is TGTGCCAGCAGCCCCAGGGTTGGTGAAAAACTGTTTTTT. Translation gives CASSPRVGEKLFF.

The rearrangement links TRBV6-5 to TRBJ1-1, with unresolved D. Germline V gives CDR1 MNHEY, CDR2 SVGAGI. CDR3 length: 15 residues. V was pared by 0 bases and J by 2 bases, with 10 bases between. CDR3: CASSYSRSFNTEAFF. CDR3 nucleotides: TGTGCCAGCAGTTACTCGCGAAGTTTTAACACTGAAGCTTTCTTT.

The V call is TRBV6-5, the J call TRBJ1-6; D may be TRBD1 (5 bases). This CDR3 contains 15 residues. The ends were cut back, 5 bases at V and 6 bases at J, with 14 bases in the middle. CDR1 MNHEY and CDR2 SVGAGI come from the germline V gene. In DNA, the CDR3 is TGTGCCAGCAGTAGGGGCCACGAGGGTAATTCACCCCTCCACTTT. This codes for CASSRGHEGNSPLHF.

V and J are TRBV28 and TRBJ2-2; no clear D gene. Trimming shortened V by 3 bases and J by 7 bases, and 3 bases separated the two germline ends. The CDR3 is 11 residues long. The germline V gene has CDR1 MDHEN and CDR2 SYDVKM. The CDR3 spells CASSLIGELFF. The CDR3 DNA sequence: TGTGCCAGCAGTTTGATCGGGGAGCTGTTTTTT.

The gene calls are TRBV5-1 and TRBJ2-5; possible D gene TRBD2, 7 bases. The germline V and J ends were trimmed by 2 bases and 5 bases, with 19 bases remaining between them. The CDR3 contains 16 residues. Germline CDR1 SGHRS, CDR2 YFSETQ. CDR3 protein: CASSFTGGLGVETQYF. The CDR3 DNA is TGCGCCAGCAGCTTTACGGGGGGCCTCGGGGTGGAGACCCAGTACTTC.

The chain joins TRBV9 to TRBJ2-1; 12 bases agree with TRBD2. V dropped 4 bases and J dropped 4; count of bases not matched to a gene: 6. Germline V gene lookup returns CDR1 SGDLS and CDR2 YYNGEE. This CDR3 region has 16 residues. The CDR3 spells CASSLPLAGGYNEQFF. CDR3 bases: TGTGCCAGCAGCCTTCCACTAGCGGGGGGTTACAATGAGCAGTTCTTC.

This sequence joins TRBV2 and TRBJ2-5, with 7 bases fitting TRBD1. Germline CDR1 reads SNHLY; CDR2 reads FYNNEI. After removal of 5 bases from V and 4 bases from J, the junction contained 1 base not matched to a gene. This CDR3 is 12 amino acids long. The CDR3 region is CASSHRGETQYF. The CDR3 nucleotides read TGTGCCAGCAGTCACAGGGGAGAGACCCAGTACTTC.

This chain uses TRBV4-3 with TRBJ2-3; 12 bases line up with TRBD2. CDR3 length equals 14 residues. The V and J ends lost 0 bases and 13 bases, in that order; junction bases with no gene match: 5. CDR1 is LGHNA and CDR2 is YSLEER in the germline V gene. This chain's CDR3 is CASSQDRLAGAEYF. In nucleotides, the CDR3 is TGCGCCAGCAGCCAAGATCGACTAGCGGGGGCCGAGTATTTT.

V and J are TRBV6-6 and TRBJ2-3, with 9 bases aligning to TRBD2. Per germline, CDR1 MNHNY and CDR2 SVGAGI (reference sequence). The CDR3 is made up of 16 amino acids. After removal of 2 bases from V and 1 base from J, the junction contained 4 bases not matched to a gene. DNA for the CDR3: TGTGCCAGCAGTTACGTAGCGGGGGCACGCACAGATACGCAGTATTTT. Protein product: CASSYVAGARTDTQYF.

This rearrangement joins TRBV9 to TRBJ2-1; 8 nucleotides match TRBD1. CDR1 and CDR2 from the germline V gene are SGDLS and YYNGEE. The trim removed 3 bases at V and 4 bases at J, leaving 9 bases unmatched. This CDR3 spans 16 amino acids. DNA for the CDR3: TGTGCCAGCAGCGCCCAGGGGGCTAGCGAGTACAATGAGCAGTTCTTC. This sequence encodes CASSAQGASEYNEQFF.

This clone was found once. The genes are TRBV5-1 and TRBJ1-2; possible D gene TRBD1, 5 bases. CDR1 is SGHRS and CDR2 is YFSETQ in the germline V gene. The length of the CDR3 is 14 residues. V lost 0 bases and J lost 4, with 10 bases in between. CDR3 protein: CASSLAQGPYGYTF. Here the CDR3 DNA reads TGCGCCAGCAGCTTGGCCCAGGGACCCTATGGCTACACCTTC.

The chain combines TRBV4-3 with TRBJ1-2, with unresolved D. This CDR3 spans 16 amino acids. The germline gives CDR1 LGHNA, CDR2 YSLEER. The ends were cut back, 4 bases at V and 8 bases at J, with 23 bases in the middle. The CDR3: CASSPLLTAPEEGYTF. CDR3 nucleotide sequence: TGCGCCAGCAGCCCATTATTAACAGCGCCTGAAGAGGGCTACACCTTC.

This chain connects TRBV5-1 to TRBJ2-7; 9 nucleotides align to TRBD1. The CDR3 consists of 14 residues. Germline CDR1 reads SGHRS; CDR2 reads YFSETQ. J lost 4 bases, V lost 5 bases, and 7 bases had no gene match. CDR3 region: CASRPGQGVYEQYF. The CDR3 bases are TGCGCCAGCAGACCGGGACAGGGAGTTTACGAGCAGTACTTC. Filled out from reference TRBV5-1 and TRBJ2-7, the complete variable domain reads KAGVTQTPRYLIKTRGQQVTLSCSPISGHRSVSWYQQTPGQGLQFLFEYFSETQRNKGNFPGRFSGRQFSNSRSEMNVSTLELGDSALYLCASRPGQGVYEQYFGPGTRLTVT.

The V gene is TRBV5-1, the J gene TRBJ2-3, with 10 bases identical to TRBD2. V was clipped by 0 bases and J by 3 bases; unmatched bases: 4. Looked up from germline, CDR1 is SGHRS and CDR2 is YFSETQ. This CDR3 spans 16 amino acids. This chain's CDR3 is CASSLATSGKTDTQYF. The CDR3 bases are TGCGCCAGCAGCTTGGCTACTAGCGGGAAAACAGATACGCAGTATTTT.

This clone was counted a few times. J is TRBJ2-7 and V is TRBV10-1; 8 bases match TRBD1. The CDR3 contains 14 residues. With V trimmed by 5 bases and J by 5 bases, 8 bases remained unmatched. Germline V gene sequence: CDR1 WNHNN, CDR2 SYGVQD (reference sequence). The CDR3 sequence: CASSTTGDVHEQYF. The CDR3 region has the DNA TGCGCCAGCAGTACGACAGGGGATGTCCACGAGCAGTACTTC.